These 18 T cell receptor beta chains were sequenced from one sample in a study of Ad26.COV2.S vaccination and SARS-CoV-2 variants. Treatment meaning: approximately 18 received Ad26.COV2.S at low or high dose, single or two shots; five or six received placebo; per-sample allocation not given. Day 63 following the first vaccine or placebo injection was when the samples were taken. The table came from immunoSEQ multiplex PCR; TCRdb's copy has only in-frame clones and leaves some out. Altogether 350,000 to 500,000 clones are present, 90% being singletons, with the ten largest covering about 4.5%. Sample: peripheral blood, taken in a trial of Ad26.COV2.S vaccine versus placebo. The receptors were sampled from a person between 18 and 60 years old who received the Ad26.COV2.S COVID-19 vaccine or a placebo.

The CDR3, as DNA: TGTGCCAGCAGCCAAGGAAGCGGGAGGAGTGGGGAGACCCAGTACTTC. Its translation is CASSQGSGRSGETQYF. This sequence joins TRBV3-1 (or the pseudogene TRBV3-2) and TRBJ2-5; 9 nucleotides line up with TRBD2. CDR1 LGHDT and CDR2 YNNKEL come from the germline V gene (reference sequence). The CDR3 covers 16 residues. V lost 1 base to trimming and J lost 5 bases; unmatched junction nucleotides: 8.

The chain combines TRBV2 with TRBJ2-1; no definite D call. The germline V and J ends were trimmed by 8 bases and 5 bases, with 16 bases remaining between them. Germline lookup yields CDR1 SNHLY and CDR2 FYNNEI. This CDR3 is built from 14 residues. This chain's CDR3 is CASAVVSLNNEQFF. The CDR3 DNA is TGTGCCAGCGCCGTAGTGTCGCTGAACAATGAGCAGTTCTTC.

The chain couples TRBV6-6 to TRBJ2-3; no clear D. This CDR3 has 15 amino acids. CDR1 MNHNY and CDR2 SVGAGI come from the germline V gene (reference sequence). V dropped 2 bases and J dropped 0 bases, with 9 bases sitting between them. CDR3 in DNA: TGTGCCAGCAGTTACGAAAGGCCTAGCACAGATACGCAGTATTTT. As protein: CASSYERPSTDTQYF.

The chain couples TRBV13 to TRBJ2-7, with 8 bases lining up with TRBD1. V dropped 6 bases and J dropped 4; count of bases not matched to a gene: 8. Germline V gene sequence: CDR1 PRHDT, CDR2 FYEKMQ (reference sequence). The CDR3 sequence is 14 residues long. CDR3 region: CASRVWDRPYEQYF. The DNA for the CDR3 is TGTGCCAGCAGGGTTTGGGACAGGCCTTACGAGCAGTACTTC.

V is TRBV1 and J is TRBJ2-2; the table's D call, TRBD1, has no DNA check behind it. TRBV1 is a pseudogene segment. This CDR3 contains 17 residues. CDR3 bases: TGCACCAGCAGCCAAGACTATCGGCAGGAAGACACCGGGGAGCTGTTTTTT. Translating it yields CTSSQDYRQEDTGELFF.

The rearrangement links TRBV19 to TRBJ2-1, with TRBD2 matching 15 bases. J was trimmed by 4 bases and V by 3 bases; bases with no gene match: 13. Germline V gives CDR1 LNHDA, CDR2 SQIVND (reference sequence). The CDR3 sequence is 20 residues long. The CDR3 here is CASSIIPGLAGGKAYNEQFF. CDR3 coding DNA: TGTGCCAGTAGTATCATACCGGGACTAGCGGGAGGTAAAGCATACAATGAGCAGTTCTTC.

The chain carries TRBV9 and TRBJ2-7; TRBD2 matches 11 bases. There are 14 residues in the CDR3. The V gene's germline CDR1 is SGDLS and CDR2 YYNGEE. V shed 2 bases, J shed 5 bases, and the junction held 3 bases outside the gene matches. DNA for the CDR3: TGTGCCAGCAGCGTTAGCGGGAGGGGGAACGAGCAGTACTTC. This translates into CASSVSGRGNEQYF.

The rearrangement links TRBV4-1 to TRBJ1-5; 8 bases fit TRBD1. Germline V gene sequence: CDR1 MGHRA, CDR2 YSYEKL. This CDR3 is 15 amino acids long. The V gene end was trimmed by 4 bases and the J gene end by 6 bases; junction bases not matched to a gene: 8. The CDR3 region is CASSPDRGQGQPQHF. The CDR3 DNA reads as TGCGCCAGCAGCCCCGACAGGGGCCAGGGTCAGCCCCAGCATTTT.

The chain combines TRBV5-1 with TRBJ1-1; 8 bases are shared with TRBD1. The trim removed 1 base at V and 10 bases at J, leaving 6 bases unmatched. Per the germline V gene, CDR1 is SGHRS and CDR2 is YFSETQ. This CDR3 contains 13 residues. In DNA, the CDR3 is TGCGCCAGCAGCTTGAACGACAGGGGAGCAGCTTTCTTT. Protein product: CASSLNDRGAAFF.

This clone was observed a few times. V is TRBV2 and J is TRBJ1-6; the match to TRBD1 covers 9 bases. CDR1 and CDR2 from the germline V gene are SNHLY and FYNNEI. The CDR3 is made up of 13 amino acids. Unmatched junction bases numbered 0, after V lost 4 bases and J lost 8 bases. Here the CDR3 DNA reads TGTGCCAGCAGTGGACAGGGGGATTCACCCCTCCACTTT. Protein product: CASSGQGDSPLHF.

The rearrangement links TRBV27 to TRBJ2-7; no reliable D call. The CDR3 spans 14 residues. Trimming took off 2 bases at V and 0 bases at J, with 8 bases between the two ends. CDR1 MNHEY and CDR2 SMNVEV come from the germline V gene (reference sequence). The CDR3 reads CASSLSPNSYEQYF. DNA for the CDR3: TGTGCCAGCAGTTTAAGTCCGAACTCCTACGAGCAGTACTTC.

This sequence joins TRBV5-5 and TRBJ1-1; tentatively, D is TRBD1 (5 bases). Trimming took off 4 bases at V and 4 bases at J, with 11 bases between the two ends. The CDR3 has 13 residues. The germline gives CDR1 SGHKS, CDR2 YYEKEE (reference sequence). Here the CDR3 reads CASSRGGVTEAFF. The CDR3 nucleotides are TGTGCCAGCAGCCGGGGCGGGGTCACTGAAGCTTTCTTT.

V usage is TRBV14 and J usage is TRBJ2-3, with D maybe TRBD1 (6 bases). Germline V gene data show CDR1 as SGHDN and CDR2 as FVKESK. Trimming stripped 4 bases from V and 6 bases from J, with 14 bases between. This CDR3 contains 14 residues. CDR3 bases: TGTGCCAGCAGCCCAAAACAGGGCTACGATACGCAGTATTTT. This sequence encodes CASSPKQGYDTQYF.

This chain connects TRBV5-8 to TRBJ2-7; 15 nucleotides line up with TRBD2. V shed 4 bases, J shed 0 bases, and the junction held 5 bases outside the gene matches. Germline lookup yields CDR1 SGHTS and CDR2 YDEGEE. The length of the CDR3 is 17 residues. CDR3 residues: CASSPGTSGRFSYEQYF. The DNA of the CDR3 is TGTGCCAGCAGCCCCGGGACTAGCGGGAGGTTCTCCTACGAGCAGTACTTC.

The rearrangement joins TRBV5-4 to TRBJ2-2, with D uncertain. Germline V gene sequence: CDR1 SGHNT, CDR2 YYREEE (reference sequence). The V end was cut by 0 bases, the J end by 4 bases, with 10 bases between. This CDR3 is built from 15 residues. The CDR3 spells CASSLAQYSTGELFF. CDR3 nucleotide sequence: TGTGCCAGCAGCTTGGCCCAGTATTCCACCGGGGAGCTGTTTTTT.

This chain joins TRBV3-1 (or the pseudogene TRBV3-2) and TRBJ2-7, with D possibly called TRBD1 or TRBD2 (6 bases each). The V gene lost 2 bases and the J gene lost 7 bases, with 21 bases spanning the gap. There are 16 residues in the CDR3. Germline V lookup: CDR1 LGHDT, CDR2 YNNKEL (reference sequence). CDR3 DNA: TGTGCCAGCAGCCAAAGGGGTGGGGGGCCTCCTCGGGAGCAGTACTTC. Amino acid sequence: CASSQRGGGPPREQYF.

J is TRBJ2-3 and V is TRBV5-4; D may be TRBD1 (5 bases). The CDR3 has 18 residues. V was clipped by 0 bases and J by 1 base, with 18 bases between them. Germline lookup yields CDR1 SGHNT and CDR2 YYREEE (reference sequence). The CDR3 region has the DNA TGTGCCAGCAGCTTGGACTGGGGCATGATCCCGGGCACAGATACGCAGTATTTT. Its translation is CASSLDWGMIPGTDTQYF.

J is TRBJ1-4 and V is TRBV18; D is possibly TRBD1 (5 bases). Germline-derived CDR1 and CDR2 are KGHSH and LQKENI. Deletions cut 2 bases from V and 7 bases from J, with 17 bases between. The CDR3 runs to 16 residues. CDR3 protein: CASSPRGAALGEKLFF. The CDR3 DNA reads TGTGCCAGCTCACCAAGAGGGGCAGCCCTTGGTGAAAAACTGTTTTTT.